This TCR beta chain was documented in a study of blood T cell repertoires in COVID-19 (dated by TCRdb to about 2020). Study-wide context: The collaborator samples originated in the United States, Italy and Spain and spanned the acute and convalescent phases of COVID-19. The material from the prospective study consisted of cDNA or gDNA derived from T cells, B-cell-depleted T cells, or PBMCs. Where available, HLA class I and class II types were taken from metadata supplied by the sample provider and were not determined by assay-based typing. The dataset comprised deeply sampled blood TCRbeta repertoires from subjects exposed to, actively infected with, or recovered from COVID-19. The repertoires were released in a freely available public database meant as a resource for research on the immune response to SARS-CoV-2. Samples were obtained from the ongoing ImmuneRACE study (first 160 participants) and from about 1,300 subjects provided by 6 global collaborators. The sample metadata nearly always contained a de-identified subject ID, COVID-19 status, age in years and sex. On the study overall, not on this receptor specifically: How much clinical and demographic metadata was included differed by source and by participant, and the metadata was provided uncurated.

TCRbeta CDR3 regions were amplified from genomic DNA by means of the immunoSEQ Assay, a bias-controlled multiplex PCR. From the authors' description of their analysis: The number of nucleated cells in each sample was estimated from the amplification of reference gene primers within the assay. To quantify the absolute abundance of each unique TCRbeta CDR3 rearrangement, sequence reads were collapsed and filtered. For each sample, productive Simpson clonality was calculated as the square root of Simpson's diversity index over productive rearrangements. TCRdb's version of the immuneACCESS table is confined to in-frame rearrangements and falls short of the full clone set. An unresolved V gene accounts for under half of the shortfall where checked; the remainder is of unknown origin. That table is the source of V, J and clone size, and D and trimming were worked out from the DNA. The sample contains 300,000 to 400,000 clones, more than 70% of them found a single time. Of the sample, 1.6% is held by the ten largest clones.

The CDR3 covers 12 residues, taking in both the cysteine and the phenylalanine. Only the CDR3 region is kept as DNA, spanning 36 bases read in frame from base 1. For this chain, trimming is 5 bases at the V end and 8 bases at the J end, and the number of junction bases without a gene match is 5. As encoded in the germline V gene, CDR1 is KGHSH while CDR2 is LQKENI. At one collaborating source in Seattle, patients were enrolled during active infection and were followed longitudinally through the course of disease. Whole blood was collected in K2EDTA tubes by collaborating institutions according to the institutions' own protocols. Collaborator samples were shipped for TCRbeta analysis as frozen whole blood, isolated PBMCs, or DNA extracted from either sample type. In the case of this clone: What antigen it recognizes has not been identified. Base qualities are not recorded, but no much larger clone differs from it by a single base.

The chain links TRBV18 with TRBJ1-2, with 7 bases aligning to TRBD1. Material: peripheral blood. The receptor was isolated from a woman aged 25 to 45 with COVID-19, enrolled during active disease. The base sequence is TGTGCCAGCTCAACACAGGGGCGCGGCTACACCTTC. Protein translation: CASSTQGRGYTF.